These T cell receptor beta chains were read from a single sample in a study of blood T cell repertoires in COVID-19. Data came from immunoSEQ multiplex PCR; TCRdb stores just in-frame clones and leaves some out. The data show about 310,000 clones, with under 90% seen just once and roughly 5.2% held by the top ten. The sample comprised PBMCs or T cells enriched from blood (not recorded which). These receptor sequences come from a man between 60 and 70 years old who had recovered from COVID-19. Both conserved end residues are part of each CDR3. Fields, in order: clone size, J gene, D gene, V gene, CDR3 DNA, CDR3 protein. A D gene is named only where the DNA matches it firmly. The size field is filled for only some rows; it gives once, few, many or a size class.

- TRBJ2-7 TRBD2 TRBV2 TGTGCCAGCAGTGAAGGGGTAGCGGGAGGATACTACGAGCAGTACTTC CASSEGVAGGYYEQYF
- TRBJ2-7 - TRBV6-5 TGTGCCAGCATCGACGGAGCTTCTGGGGCGCGCGAGCAGTACTTC CASIDGASGAREQYF
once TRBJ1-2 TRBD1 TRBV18 TGTGCCAGCTCACCACGTCGCGAGACAGGGCACAATACTAACTATGGCTACACCTTC CASSPRRETGHNTNYGYTF
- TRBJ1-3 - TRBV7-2 TGTGCCAGCAGTTTACAGGGCACCTCTGGAAACACCATATATTTT CASSLQGTSGNTIYF
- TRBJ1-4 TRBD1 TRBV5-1 TGCGCCAGCAGCCGGGACAGGGCGCATGAAAAACTGTTTTTT CASSRDRAHEKLFF
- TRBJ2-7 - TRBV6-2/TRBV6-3 TGTGCCAGCAGTTACGCCGAAACAGGGCTCTACGAGCAGTACTTC CASSYAETGLYEQYF
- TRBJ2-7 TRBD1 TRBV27 TGTGCCAGCAGTTTATCGAACACAGGGGGGATCTACGAGCAGTACTTC CASSLSNTGGIYEQYF
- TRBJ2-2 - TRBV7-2 TGTGCCAGCAGCCGCATACGAAGGGGGGGCTATAACACCGGGGAGCTGTTTTTT CASSRIRRGGYNTGELFF
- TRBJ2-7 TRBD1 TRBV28 TGTGCCAGCAGTTGGACAGGGGCGACCTACGAGCAGTACTTC CASSWTGATYEQYF
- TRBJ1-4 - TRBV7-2 TGTGCCAGCAGCTTAAAGCAGGATGATGCAACTAATGAAAAACTGTTTTTT CASSLKQDDATNEKLFF
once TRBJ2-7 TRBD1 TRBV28 TGTGCCAGCACTCTCCCGGACAGGGTCTACGAGCAGTACTTC CASTLPDRVYEQYF
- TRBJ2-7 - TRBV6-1 TGTGCCAGCAGTGAAGCCCAGTCCCTCCCGTTCTACGAGCAGTACTTC CASSEAQSLPFYEQYF
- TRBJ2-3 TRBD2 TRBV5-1 TGCGCCAGCAGCGTCGGGACTACCACAGATACGCAGTATTTT CASSVGTTTDTQYF
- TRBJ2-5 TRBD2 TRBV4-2 TGTGCCAGCAGCCCCTGGACTAGCGGGAGAGGGGGACAAGAGACCCAGTACTTC CASSPWTSGRGGQETQYF
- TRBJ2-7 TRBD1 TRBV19 TGTGCCAGTAGTGAACGCAGGGGGCTCTACGAGCAGTACTTC CASSERRGLYEQYF
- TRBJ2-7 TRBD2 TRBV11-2 TGTGCCAGCAGCTCTACCCTCACCCTAGCGGGAGGAACCTACGAGCAGTACTTC CASSSTLTLAGGTYEQYF
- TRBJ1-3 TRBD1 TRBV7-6 TGTGCCAGCAGCCGGGAGGGACAGGGGAGCTCTGGAAACACCATATATTTT CASSREGQGSSGNTIYF
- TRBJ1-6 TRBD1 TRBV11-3 TGTGCCAGCAGCTTAGCCCGGGACAGGGATTGGTCCTATAATTCACCCCTCCACTTT CASSLARDRDWSYNSPLHF
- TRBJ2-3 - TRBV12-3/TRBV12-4 TGTGCCAGCAGTAGACTAAGCACAGATACGCAGTATTTT CASSRLSTDTQYF
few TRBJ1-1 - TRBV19 TGTGCCAGCTCCCCCCGGGAACTTTACACTGAAGCTTTCTTT CASSPRELYTEAFF
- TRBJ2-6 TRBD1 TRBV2 TGTGCCAGCAGTCCCCTGACAGGGGGCGTGAGTGGGGCCAACGTCCTGACTTTC CASSPLTGGVSGANVLTF
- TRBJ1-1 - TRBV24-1 TGTGCCACCAGTGATTTGGGAGCTGAAGCTTTCTTT CATSDLGAEAFF
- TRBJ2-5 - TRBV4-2 TGTGCCAGCAGCCACCAGCGGAGCCAAGAGACCCAGTACTTC CASSHQRSQETQYF
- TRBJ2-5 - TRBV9 TGTGCCAGCAGCGTTAGCCAAGAGACCCAGTACTTC CASSVSQETQYF
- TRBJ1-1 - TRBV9 TGTGCCAGCAGCGTAGTGGGGGCGCGGGACACTGAAGCTTTCTTT CASSVVGARDTEAFF
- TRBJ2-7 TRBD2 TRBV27 TGTGCCAGCAGACTAGCGGGAGGCTTACCCATCTCCTACGAGCAGTACTTC CASRLAGGLPISYEQYF
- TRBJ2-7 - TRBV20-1 TGCAGTGCTAGAGTTACCTACGAGCAGTACTTC CSARVTYEQYF
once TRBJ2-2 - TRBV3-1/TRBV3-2 TGTGCCAGCAGCCACAGGGGTAGCACCGGGGAGCTGTTTTTT CASSHRGSTGELFF
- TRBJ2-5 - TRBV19 TGTGCCAGTAGTATAGCGGGAGGGGGCTCGGAGACCCAGTACTTC CASSIAGGGSETQYF
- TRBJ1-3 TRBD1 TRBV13 TGTGCCAGCAGCTTGAAACCCCCCGGGACAGGGGTCTCTGGAAACACCATATATTTT CASSLKPPGTGVSGNTIYF
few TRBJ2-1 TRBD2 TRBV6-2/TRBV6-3 TGTGCCAGCAGCCCGCAAGGGACTAGCGGGAGAAATGAGCAGTTCTTC CASSPQGTSGRNEQFF
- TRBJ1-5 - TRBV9 TGTGCCAGCAGCGTAGCCGGGTACAATCAGCCCCAGCATTTT CASSVAGYNQPQHF
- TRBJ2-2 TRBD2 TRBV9 TGTGCCACCTCCGGGACTAGCCCGTCCGGGGAGCTGTTTTTT CATSGTSPSGELFF
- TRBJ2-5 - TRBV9 TGTGCCAGCAGCGATCTCCATGGTTCCGGGGGGACCCAGTACTTC CASSDLHGSGGTQYF
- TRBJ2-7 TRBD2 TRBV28 TGTGCCAGCAGTTCCGGGACTAGCGGGAGTATCATCTCGAGGGAGCAGTACTTC CASSSGTSGSIISREQYF
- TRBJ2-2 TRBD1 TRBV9 TGTGCCAGCAGCGACGACAGGGGTGGAAGAACCGGGGAGCTGTTTTTT CASSDDRGGRTGELFF
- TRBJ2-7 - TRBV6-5 TGTGCCAGCAGTTGGACAGAGAACTCCTACGAGCAGTACTTC CASSWTENSYEQYF
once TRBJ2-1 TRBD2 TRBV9 TGTGCCAGCAGCGTAGCTGAGAGCGGGAGGTTATACAATGAGCAGTTCTTC CASSVAESGRLYNEQFF
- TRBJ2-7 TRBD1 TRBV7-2 TGTGCCAGCAGCACCGGGACAGGGGGGCTCGAGCAGTACTTC CASSTGTGGLEQYF
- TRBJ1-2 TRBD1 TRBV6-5 TGTGCCAGCAGTTACGCGGGACAGGGGGAAGTTGGCTACACCTTC CASSYAGQGEVGYTF
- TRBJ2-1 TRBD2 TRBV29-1 TGCAGCGGGGCTAGCGGGCTCAATGAGCAGTTCTTC CSGASGLNEQFF
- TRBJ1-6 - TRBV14 TGTGCCAGCAGCCAAAGCGACTCACCCCTCCACTTT CASSQSDSPLHF
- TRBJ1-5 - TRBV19 TGTGCCAGTAGCCAGGATGGTTTGTACGACAGGAGGACCAATCAGCCCCAGCATTTT CASSQDGLYDRRTNQPQHF
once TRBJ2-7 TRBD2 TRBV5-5 TGTGCCAGCAGCTTGATTCCGCTAGCGGGAGGCCTCTACGAGCAGTACTTC CASSLIPLAGGLYEQYF
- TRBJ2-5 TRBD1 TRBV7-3 TGTGCCAGCAGCCCTGACAGGGGGCAAGAGACCCAGTACTTC CASSPDRGQETQYF
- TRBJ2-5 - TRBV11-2 TGTGCCAGCAGCTCTACCCAAGAGACCCAGTACTTC CASSSTQETQYF
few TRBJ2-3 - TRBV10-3 TGTGCCATCAGTGAGTCAAGGGGTACTACAGATACGCAGTATTTT CAISESRGTTDTQYF
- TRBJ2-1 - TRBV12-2 TGTGCACCCCGAATACCGATAGCGCCGAGCTCCTACAATGAGCAGTTCTTC CAPRIPIAPSSYNEQFF
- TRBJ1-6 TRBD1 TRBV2 TGTGCCAGCAGTGAGTCGGGGACAGGGGATTCACCCCTCCACTTT CASSESGTGDSPLHF
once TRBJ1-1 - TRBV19 TGTGCCAGTAGTGTACGGATGGGGACACAAACTGAAGCTTTCTTT CASSVRMGTQTEAFF
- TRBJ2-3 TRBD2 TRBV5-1 TGCGCCAGCAGCTTGGATGGGACTACCACAGATACGCAGTATTTT CASSLDGTTTDTQYF
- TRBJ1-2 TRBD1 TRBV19 TGTGCCAGTAGTATCGGGGACAGATTAAACTATGGCTACACCTTC CASSIGDRLNYGYTF
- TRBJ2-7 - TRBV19 TGTGCCAGTAGTATCCAAGGGGGTAATTGGGACGAGCAGTACTTC CASSIQGGNWDEQYF
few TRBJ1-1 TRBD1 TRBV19 TGTGCCAGTAGAGACCGTCCAGGACAGGTCGCCGCAAAGATCACTGAAGCTTTCTTT CASRDRPGQVAAKITEAFF